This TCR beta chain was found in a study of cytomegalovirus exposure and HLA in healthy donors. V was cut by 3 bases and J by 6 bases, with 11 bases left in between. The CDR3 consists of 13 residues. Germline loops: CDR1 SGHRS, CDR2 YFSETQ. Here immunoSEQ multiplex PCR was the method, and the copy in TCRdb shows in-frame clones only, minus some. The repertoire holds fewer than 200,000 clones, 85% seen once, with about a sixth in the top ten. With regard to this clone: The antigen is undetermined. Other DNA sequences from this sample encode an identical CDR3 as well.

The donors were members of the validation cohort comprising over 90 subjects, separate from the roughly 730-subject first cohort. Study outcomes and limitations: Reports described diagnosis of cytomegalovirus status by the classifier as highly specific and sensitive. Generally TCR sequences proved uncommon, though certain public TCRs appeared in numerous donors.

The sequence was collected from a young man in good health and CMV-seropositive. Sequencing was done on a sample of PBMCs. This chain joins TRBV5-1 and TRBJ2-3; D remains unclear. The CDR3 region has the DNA TGCGCCAGCAGCTCCGACCGAGGTGATACGCAGTATTTT. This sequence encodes CASSSDRGDTQYF.